This TCR beta chain was profiled in a study of blood T cell repertoires in COVID-19. For the study at large: Nucleic acid was either cDNA or gDNA, and it came from T cells, B-cell-depleted T cells, or PBMCs.

V shed 2 bases and J shed 11 bases, with 18 bases lying between them. The length of the CDR3 is 14 residues. Germline loops: CDR1 MNHEY, CDR2 SMNVEV (reference sequence). Authors' methods: From reference gene primer amplification, estimates of nucleated cell counts were derived. Only in-frame clones appear in the TCRdb table, and some are missing; sequencing was by immunoSEQ multiplex PCR. D and trimming were read from the DNA, whereas the V and J calls and clone size are those reported in that table. This table has about 300,000 clones, approximately 85% appearing once. Individuals drawn from around 25 US areas were about 18 to 100 years old. Recovered status applied to Cohort 3 donors who had two consecutive negative PCRs. It also applied to those with clearance or with symptom resolution.

Sequencing used PBMCs or T cells enriched from blood (not recorded which). The chain links TRBV27 to TRBJ1-1; TRBD1 might be the D (6 bases). The clonotype comes from a man aged 25 to 40 who had recovered from COVID-19. The CDR3 reads CASSLGQSLGRAFF. The CDR3 coding sequence is TGTGCCAGCAGTTTAGGACAGAGCCTCGGCAGGGCTTTCTTT.